The rows below give T cell receptor beta chains drawn from one sample of a study of T cell responses to AZD1222 COVID-19 vaccine. Profiling relied on immunoSEQ multiplex PCR, and the TCRdb table lists in-frame clones only, not all of them. The sample consists of approximately 99,000 clones, roughly 90% of them appearing once. Source: peripheral blood, taken on day 0 of MenACWY control vaccination. These receptors came from an adult in good health. CDR3s include the opening cysteine and the closing phenylalanine or tryptophan. The D gene is left open where the match is weak. A clone size is listed for some rows: how often the clone was seen (once, few, many), or a class if it is expanded.

>TRBJ2-1|TRBV5-4|NA|TRBD2
CASSLAGASGNEQFF
TGTGCCAGCAGCTTGGCAGGAGCTAGCGGGAATGAGCAGTTCTTC
>TRBJ1-2|TRBV2|NA|TRBD1
CASRGQGARYGYTF
TGTGCCAGCAGGGGACAGGGGGCGCGGTATGGCTACACCTTC
>TRBJ1-6|TRBV3-1/TRBV3-2|NA|NA
CAGRPWGGTSPLHF
TGTGCCGGGCGGCCTTGGGGGGGGACTTCACCCCTCCACTTT
>TRBJ2-7|TRBV10-3|NA|NA
CAIRGGDTYEQYF
TGTGCCATCAGGGGGGGGGACACGTACGAGCAGTACTTC
>TRBJ1-4|TRBV5-1|NA|TRBD1
CASSLALTGGGEKLFF
TGCGCCAGCAGCTTGGCCTTAACAGGGGGCGGCGAAAAACTGTTTTTT
>TRBJ1-5|TRBV6-5|NA|TRBD1
CASSTGGAYNQPQHF
TGTGCCAGCAGTACAGGGGGCGCTTACAATCAGCCCCAGCATTTT
>TRBJ1-1|TRBV7-8|NA|NA
CASSPRTEAFF
TGTGCCAGCAGCCCCCGCACTGAAGCTTTCTTT
>TRBJ1-2|TRBV27|NA|NA
CASSFQGTNYGYTF
TGTGCCAGCAGTTTTCAGGGTACTAACTATGGCTACACCTTC
>TRBJ1-5|TRBV19|NA|NA
CASSQPNKGNQPQHF
TGTGCCAGTAGTCAACCAAATAAGGGCAATCAGCCCCAGCATTTT
>TRBJ1-2|TRBV2|NA|TRBD1
CASRGTGGEYGYTF
TGTGCCAGCAGGGGGACAGGGGGGGAGTATGGCTACACCTTC
>TRBJ2-7|TRBV6-5|NA|TRBD1
CASSYSGQGVYEQYF
TGTGCCAGCAGTTACTCGGGACAGGGGGTCTACGAGCAGTACTTC
>TRBJ1-2|TRBV11-2|NA|NA
CASSPYASANYGYTF
TGTGCCAGCAGTCCCTATGCGTCGGCTAACTATGGCTACACCTTC
>TRBJ1-2|TRBV5-1|NA|TRBD1
CASSHGTNTGGADYTF
TGCGCCAGCAGCCACGGGACAAACACAGGGGGCGCGGACTACACCTTC
>TRBJ1-1|TRBV6-5|NA|TRBD1
CASSYAGTANTEAFF
TGTGCCAGCAGTTACGCCGGGACAGCAAACACTGAAGCTTTCTTT
>TRBJ1-5|TRBV5-8|NA|NA
CASSLLSRDQPQHF
TGTGCCAGCAGCTTGCTCTCGCGGGATCAGCCCCAGCATTTT
>TRBJ2-6|TRBV24-1|NA|NA
CATSDSGIISGANVLTF
TGTGCCACCAGTGATTCGGGAATAATCTCTGGGGCCAACGTCCTGACTTTC
>TRBJ2-7|TRBV5-5|once|NA
CASSLVWGVTYEQYF
TGTGCCAGCAGCTTGGTATGGGGGGTAACCTACGAGCAGTACTTC
>TRBJ2-7|TRBV28|NA|TRBD1
CASSAGTGSRYYEQYF
TGTGCCAGCAGTGCCGGGACAGGCAGCCGGTACTACGAGCAGTACTTC
>TRBJ1-1|TRBV7-2|NA|NA
CASSATRDATEAFF
TGTGCCAGCAGCGCAACCAGGGATGCCACTGAAGCTTTCTTT
>TRBJ1-1|TRBV7-6|once|TRBD1
CASSPQPGQGGTEAFF
TGTGCCAGCAGCCCGCAACCGGGACAGGGCGGGACTGAAGCTTTCTTT
>TRBJ2-5|TRBV7-6|once|TRBD2
CASSLVKGLAGGHQETQYF
TGTGCCAGCAGCTTAGTTAAGGGACTAGCGGGGGGACACCAAGAGACCCAGTACTTC
>TRBJ2-1|TRBV4-2|NA|NA
CASSQDEGFYNEQFF
TGTGCCAGCAGCCAAGACGAGGGATTCTACAATGAGCAGTTCTTC
>TRBJ1-1|TRBV19|NA|NA
CASMTVIEANTEAFF
TGTGCCAGTATGACGGTTATTGAGGCGAACACTGAAGCTTTCTTT
>TRBJ1-6|TRBV3-1/TRBV3-2|NA|NA
CASRGEGSPLHF
TGTGCCAGCAGGGGTGAGGGGTCCCCCCTCCACTTT
>TRBJ1-1|TRBV4-3|NA|NA
CASSQGPGDTEAFF
TGCGCCAGCAGCCAAGGCCCCGGGGACACTGAAGCTTTCTTT
>TRBJ2-7|TRBV29-1|NA|TRBD1
CSVAGQGFYEQYF
TGCAGCGTTGCGGGACAGGGATTCTACGAGCAGTACTTC
>TRBJ1-4|TRBV19|NA|NA
CASSPPLGRGFGKLFF
TGTGCCAGTAGTCCTCCCCTAGGCAGGGGCTTCGGAAAACTGTTTTTT
>TRBJ1-2|TRBV4-3|NA|NA
CASSPYDTGGYTF
TGCGCCAGCAGCCCGTATGACACCGGTGGCTACACCTTC
>TRBJ1-1|TRBV6-2/TRBV6-3|NA|TRBD1
CASSRTLYRGNTEAFF
TGTGCCAGCAGCCGCACGCTGTACAGGGGGAACACTGAAGCTTTCTTT
>TRBJ2-7|TRBV9|few|NA
CASSGRDKSYEQYF
TGTGCCAGCAGCGGCCGGGACAAGAGCTACGAGCAGTACTTC
>TRBJ1-5|TRBV28|NA|NA
CASSWSGGNNQPQHF
TGTGCCAGCAGTTGGTCGGGGGGGAACAATCAGCCCCAGCATTTT
>TRBJ1-2|TRBV25-1|once|TRBD1
CASSELGQGALGYTF
TGTGCCAGCAGTGAATTGGGTCAGGGGGCATTGGGCTACACCTTC
>TRBJ1-4|TRBV6-2/TRBV6-3|NA|NA
CASSQGEELFF
TGTGCCAGCAGTCAGGGAGAGGAACTGTTTTTT
>TRBJ2-2|TRBV9|NA|NA
CASSGPHTISSGELFF
TGTGCCAGCAGCGGGCCCCACACGATATCGTCCGGGGAGCTGTTTTTT
>TRBJ1-6|TRBV19|NA|TRBD1
CATGTGQSPLHF
TGTGCCACCGGGACAGGGCAATCACCCCTCCACTTT
>TRBJ1-1|TRBV6-5|NA|NA
CASSYGGFNTEAFF
TGTGCCAGCAGTTACGGCGGTTTTAACACTGAAGCTTTCTTT
>TRBJ1-4|TRBV19|NA|NA
CASSMDGVRAREKLFF
TGTGCCAGTAGTATGGATGGCGTCAGGGCAAGAGAAAAACTGTTTTTT
>TRBJ2-5|TRBV28|NA|TRBD1
CASNPGQGAGETQYF
TGTGCCAGCAACCCGGGACAGGGGGCAGGAGAGACCCAGTACTTC
>TRBJ2-7|TRBV7-9|NA|TRBD2
CASSERGLAGGYEQYF
TGTGCCAGCAGCGAACGGGGACTAGCGGGGGGATACGAGCAGTACTTC
>TRBJ1-1|TRBV20-1|few|NA
CSAGGDTEAFF
TGCAGTGCTGGGGGGGACACTGAAGCTTTCTTT
>TRBJ2-7|TRBV7-2|NA|NA
CASSLVGNSYEQYF
TGTGCCAGCAGCTTAGTAGGGAACTCCTACGAGCAGTACTTC
>TRBJ1-1|TRBV11-1|many|NA
CASGWVGSKDTEAFF
TGTGCCAGCGGCTGGGTAGGATCTAAGGACACTGAAGCTTTCTTT
>TRBJ2-1|TRBV7-9|NA|NA
CASSFGGLRYNEQFF
TGTGCCAGCAGCTTTGGAGGACTGAGATACAATGAGCAGTTCTTC
>TRBJ1-1|TRBV19|NA|NA
CASSISVANTEAFF
TGTGCCAGTAGTATCAGTGTAGCAAACACTGAAGCTTTCTTT
>TRBJ1-2|TRBV11-2|NA|NA
CASSSTYGYTF
TGTGCCAGCAGCTCGACCTATGGCTACACCTTC
>TRBJ2-2|TRBV12-3/TRBV12-4|NA|NA
CASSPTGTELFF
TGTGCCAGCAGTCCTACGGGTACGGAGCTGTTTTTT
>TRBJ2-6|TRBV6-2/TRBV6-3|NA|TRBD1
CASSCRDRGSGANVLTF
TGTGCCAGCAGTTGTCGGGACAGGGGATCCGGGGCCAACGTCCTGACTTTC
>TRBJ2-7|TRBV28|NA|TRBD2
CASSLGSGGYEQYF
TGTGCCAGCAGTTTAGGGAGCGGGGGATACGAGCAGTACTTC
>TRBJ2-2|TRBV5-6|NA|NA
CASSSQGLGDTGELFF
TGTGCCAGCAGCTCCCAGGGTTTGGGTGACACCGGGGAGCTGTTTTTT
>TRBJ1-4|TRBV19|NA|NA
CASSLRQGANEKLFF
TGTGCCAGTAGCCTAAGGCAGGGTGCTAATGAAAAACTGTTTTTT
>TRBJ2-7|TRBV23-1|NA|NA
CASRPPKGEGYEQYF
TGCGCCAGCAGACCCCCCAAGGGGGAGGGCTACGAGCAGTACTTC
>TRBJ1-2|TRBV28|NA|NA
CASSRHGNYGYTF
TGTGCCAGCAGTCGACACGGAAACTATGGCTACACCTTC
>TRBJ2-3|TRBV28|NA|TRBD1
CASSFLQGARGTDTQYF
TGTGCCAGCAGTTTCCTCCAGGGGGCGCGGGGCACAGATACGCAGTATTTT
>TRBJ1-1|TRBV3-1/TRBV3-2|NA|TRBD1
CASSPRTGGTEAFF
TGTGCCAGCAGCCCTAGGACAGGGGGCACTGAAGCTTTCTTT